The 26 T cell receptor beta chains below all came from one sample that was sequenced in a study of T cell responses to AZD1222 COVID-19 vaccine. Data came from immunoSEQ multiplex PCR; TCRdb stores just in-frame clones and leaves some out. The data contain some 170,000 clones, about 90% of them singletons. This specimen was peripheral blood, taken 28 days after the second dose of the MenACWY control vaccine. The receptors were sampled from an adult who received the MenACWY meningococcal vaccine as a control.

In this sample, this clone turned up a few times. The chain employs TRBV6-2 or TRBV6-3 and TRBJ1-2; D remains unclear. V lost 0 bases, J lost 8 bases, and 13 bases lay in between. Germline assignment: CDR1 MNHEY and CDR2 SVGEGT. This CDR3 is 14 amino acids long. The CDR3 DNA reads as TGTGCCAGCAGTTACTCTGCCCCGAGCTGGGGCTACACCTTC. Translating it yields CASSYSAPSWGYTF.

The chain couples TRBV5-5 to TRBJ2-1; D gene unclear. Trimming stripped 2 bases from V and 3 bases from J, with 6 bases between. CDR1 and CDR2 from the germline V gene are SGHKS and YYEKEE (reference sequence). CDR3 size: 13 residues. The CDR3 coding sequence is TGTGCCAGCAGCTTTCTGGACTACAATGAGCAGTTCTTC. It translates to CASSFLDYNEQFF.

The chain joins TRBV11-2 to TRBJ2-1; D might be TRBD2 (6 bases). This CDR3 comprises 13 residues. The V end was cut by 3 bases, the J end by 4 bases, with 7 bases between. Looked up from germline, CDR1 is SGHAT and CDR2 is FQNNGV. The CDR3 protein is CASSFGSYNEQFF. The CDR3 coding sequence is TGTGCCAGCAGCTTCGGGAGTTACAATGAGCAGTTCTTC.

This clone has a handful of counts. The gene calls are TRBV30 and TRBJ2-2; TRBD2 matches 9 bases. V lost 0 bases and J lost 8; bases outside the gene matches: 7. CDR3 length: 15 residues. Germline V gene lookup returns CDR1 GTSNPN and CDR2 SVGIG (reference sequence). The DNA of the CDR3 is TGTGCCTGGAGTGTATGGCTAGCGGGATCGGGGGAGCTGTTTTTT. Translation: CAWSVWLAGSGELFF. The complete variable domain, with remaining parts taken from reference TRBV30 and TRBJ2-2, reads SQTIHQWPATLVQPVGSPLSLECTVEGTSNPNLYWYRQAAGRGLQLLFYSVGIGQISSEVPQNLSASRPQDRQFILSSKKLLLSDSGFYLCAWSVWLAGSGELFFGEGSRLTVL.

CDR3 coding DNA: TGTGCCAGCAGCCTTACTAGCGGGAGGGCTACTCAAAAATACGAGCAGTACTTC. Translation gives CASSLTSGRATQKYEQYF. J is TRBJ2-7 and V is TRBV7-9, with 13 bases that match TRBD2. This CDR3 is 18 amino acids long. CDR1 and CDR2 (germline): SEHNR, FQNEAQ (reference sequence). The trim removed 5 bases at V and 4 bases at J, leaving 14 bases unmatched.

The chain is built from TRBV11-2 and TRBJ2-7; 9 bases match TRBD1. The CDR3 loop spans 16 amino acids. Germline V CDR1 and CDR2: SGHAT, FQNNGV. J lost 2 bases, V lost 8 bases, and 13 bases had no gene match. The CDR3 DNA reads TGTGCCAGCGGTTCTTACGGACAGGGGAGGACCTACGAGCAGTACTTC. Its translation is CASGSYGQGRTYEQYF.

The chain combines TRBV29-1 with TRBJ2-5, with D maybe TRBD2 (5 bases). The CDR3 loop spans 15 amino acids. V lost 7 bases to trimming and J lost 5 bases, with 23 bases between them. Germline CDR1 reads SQVTM; CDR2 reads ANQGSEA. CDR3 in amino acids: CSALDTGSGMETQYF. CDR3 coding DNA: TGCAGCGCCTTAGATACGGGATCGGGCATGGAGACCCAGTACTTC.

V is TRBV19 and J is TRBJ1-1; D is uncertain. The CDR3 loop spans 13 amino acids. Germline CDR1 LNHDA, CDR2 SQIVND (reference sequence). Trimming shortened V by 9 bases and J by 0 bases, and 11 bases separated the two germline ends. The CDR3 DNA follows: TGTGCCAGGGGCGGACGGTTGAACACTGAAGCTTTCTTT. Encoded protein: CARGGRLNTEAFF.

The rearrangement links TRBV2 to TRBJ1-2; D not resolved. This CDR3 has 13 residues. The germline gives CDR1 SNHLY, CDR2 FYNNEI. Trimming left V 8 bases short and J 1 base short, with 11 bases between. The CDR3 DNA follows: TGTGCCAGCCCACAGCCCGTTAACTATGGCTACACCTTC. Its translation is CASPQPVNYGYTF.

This clone appeared once. The rearrangement joins TRBV6-1 to TRBJ2-3; D remains ambiguous. Germline-derived CDR1 and CDR2 are MNHNS and SASEGT. Trimming removed 2 bases at V and 1 base at J, with 10 bases between. This CDR3 has 15 residues. The CDR3 coding sequence is TGTGCCAGCAGTGAACTCCCAGGTCGCACAGATACGCAGTATTTT. As protein: CASSELPGRTDTQYF.

The chain employs TRBV5-1 and TRBJ2-7; the D gene is possibly TRBD2 (5 bases). Per the germline V gene, CDR1 is SGHRS and CDR2 is YFSETQ. The V gene lost 4 bases and the J gene lost 3 bases, with 20 bases spanning the gap. The CDR3 has 16 residues. CDR3 sequence: CASSPTPGAVVYEQYF. The DNA for the CDR3 is TGCGCCAGCAGCCCTACCCCAGGAGCGGTCGTCTACGAGCAGTACTTC.

The gene calls are TRBV14 and TRBJ2-2; the D is unclear. Germline V lookup: CDR1 SGHDN, CDR2 FVKESK. The CDR3 is 14 residues long. Trimming removed 0 bases from V and 7 bases from J, with 9 bases in between. In DNA, the CDR3 is TGTGCCAGCAGCCAAGATTTCCCGATCGGGGAGCTGTTTTTT. The encoded protein is CASSQDFPIGELFF.

CDR3 amino acids: CASSETGAGANVLTF. The CDR3 DNA is TGTGCCAGCAGTGAAACGGGGGCTGGGGCCAACGTCCTGACTTTC. V is TRBV2 and J is TRBJ2-6, with D possibly matching TRBD2 (6 bases). Germline CDR1 is SNHLY and CDR2 is FYNNEI. The CDR3 has 15 residues. The V gene lost 2 bases and the J gene lost 2 bases, with 7 bases spanning the gap.

The gene calls are TRBV28 and TRBJ1-2; D is undetermined. This CDR3 is 13 amino acids long. CDR1 and CDR2 from the germline V gene are MDHEN and SYDVKM. V lost 6 bases and J lost 5, with 13 bases in between. Here the CDR3 reads CASRRAGPYGYTF. CDR3 DNA: TGTGCCAGCAGACGGGCGGGTCCTTATGGCTACACCTTC.

The chain links TRBV7-2 to TRBJ2-3; a possible D gene is TRBD2 (7 bases). This CDR3 spans 19 amino acids. V lost 3 bases and J 2 bases, leaving 24 bases between the germline ends. Germline CDR1 reads SGHTA; CDR2 reads FQGNSA. CDR3 in amino acids: CASSFMSSGTTPPTDTQYF. The CDR3 DNA reads TGTGCCAGCAGCTTTATGTCCAGCGGGACAACACCTCCCACAGATACGCAGTATTTT.

Here the CDR3 reads CASSQDRTSSYNEQFF. The CDR3 region has the DNA TGCGCCAGCAGCCAAGATCGCACTTCCTCCTACAATGAGCAGTTCTTC. This sequence joins TRBV4-1 and TRBJ2-1, with D unclear. The germline V gene encodes CDR1 MGHRA and CDR2 YSYEKL. Trimming left V 0 bases short and J 0 bases short, with 9 bases between. This CDR3 contains 16 residues.

The V call is TRBV3-1 (or the pseudogene TRBV3-2), the J call TRBJ2-1; D call uncertain. The CDR3 length is 14 residues. Germline V gene lookup returns CDR1 LGHDT and CDR2 YNNKEL (reference sequence). V dropped 0 bases and J dropped 9 bases, with 12 bases sitting between them. CDR3 region: CASSQEAHGREQFF. Written as DNA, the CDR3 is TGTGCCAGCAGCCAAGAGGCCCACGGACGTGAGCAGTTCTTC.

The V call is TRBV10-3, the J call TRBJ1-6, with 8 bases aligning to TRBD1. The CDR3 has 15 amino acids. Germline CDR1 reads ENHRY; CDR2 reads SYGVKD. Trimming cost V 3 bases and J 3 bases; bases outside gene matches: 1. This chain's CDR3 is CAISDGTGYNSPLHF. The CDR3 nucleotides read TGTGCCATCAGTGATGGGACAGGCTATAATTCACCCCTCCACTTT.

A remark on this clone: The same CDR3 also results from other DNA sequences found in this sample. The chain uses TRBV30 and TRBJ1-3; D gene unclear. V lost 2 bases, J lost 0 bases, and 5 bases lay in between. The CDR3 loop spans 13 amino acids. In germline, CDR1 is GTSNPN, CDR2 SVGIG (reference sequence). In DNA form, the CDR3 reads TGTGCCTGGAGTTCAAGCTCTGGAAACACCATATATTTT. Amino acids: CAWSSSSGNTIYF.

V and J are TRBV6-5 and TRBJ2-2; D uncertain. The CDR3 runs to 13 residues. Germline CDR1 reads MNHEY; CDR2 reads SVGAGI. Trimming removed 7 bases from V and 2 bases from J, with 8 bases in between. The CDR3 loop is CASTGSNTGELFF. The CDR3 DNA sequence: TGTGCCAGCACCGGTTCAAACACCGGGGAGCTGTTTTTT.

This clone was detected a few times. The chain uses TRBV7-2 and TRBJ2-1; 11 nucleotides agree with TRBD2. This CDR3 region has 15 residues. Germline V gives CDR1 SGHTA, CDR2 FQGNSA. After removal of 4 bases from V and 9 bases from J, the junction contained 8 bases not matched to a gene. The CDR3 DNA reads as TGTGCCAGCAGCTCCCCGGGACTAGCGGAGGTTGAGCAGTTCTTC. This gives the protein CASSSPGLAEVEQFF.

The chain is built from TRBV19 and TRBJ2-7, with D possibly TRBD2 on 5 matching bases. The CDR3 covers 13 residues. Germline V gene sequence: CDR1 LNHDA, CDR2 SQIVND (reference sequence). Trimming took off 1 base at V and 7 bases at J, with 11 bases between the two ends. The CDR3 sequence: CASSIVGGPEQYF. Written as DNA, the CDR3 is TGTGCCAGTAGTATAGTCGGAGGACCTGAGCAGTACTTC. The full variable domain, rest sourced from reference TRBV19 and TRBJ2-7, is DGGITQSPKYLFRKEGQNVTLSCEQNLNHDAMYWYRQDPGQGLRLIYYSQIVNDFQKGDIAEGYSVSREKKESFPLTVTSAQKNPTAFYLCASSIVGGPEQYFGPGTRLTVT.

The chain recombines TRBV7-8 with TRBJ1-6, with TRBD1 identical over 8 bases. This CDR3 has 17 amino acids. The V gene end was trimmed by 0 bases and the J gene end by 7 bases; junction bases not matched to a gene: 8. Per germline, CDR1 SGHVS and CDR2 FQNEAQ. Here the CDR3 reads CASSLAPQGARNSPLHF. The DNA for the CDR3 is TGTGCCAGCAGCTTAGCGCCCCAGGGGGCGCGGAATTCACCCCTCCACTTT. Combining the CDR3 with reference TRBV7-8 and TRBJ1-6 gives the whole variable domain GAGVSQSPRYKVAKRGQDVALRCDPISGHVSLFWYQQALGQGPEFLTYFQNEAQLDKSGLPSDRFFAERPEGSVSTLKIQRTQQEDSAVYLCASSLAPQGARNSPLHFGNGTRLTVT.

The count of this clone is one. The rearrangement joins TRBV19 to TRBJ2-1; D not certain. Per the germline V gene, CDR1 is LNHDA and CDR2 is SQIVND (reference sequence). The CDR3 is made up of 15 amino acids. V lost 3 bases and J 0 bases, leaving 9 bases between the germline ends. The CDR3 here is CASSINWGSYNEQFF. In DNA form, the CDR3 reads TGTGCCAGTAGTATTAACTGGGGCTCCTACAATGAGCAGTTCTTC.

This rearrangement joins TRBV11-2 to TRBJ1-3; D call uncertain. The V and J ends lost 1 base and 4 bases respectively, with 11 bases between them. CDR3 size: 15 residues. The V gene's germline CDR1 is SGHAT and CDR2 FQNNGV. The CDR3 DNA is TGTGCCAGCAGCTTAGGGATCGGGGTAGGAAACACCATATATTTT. It encodes CASSLGIGVGNTIYF.

The J gene is TRBJ2-3, the V gene TRBV30, with D possibly TRBD2 on 6 matching bases. V lost 2 bases to trimming and J lost 3 bases, with 9 bases between them. From germline, CDR1 is GTSNPN and CDR2 SVGIG (reference sequence). This CDR3 spans 13 amino acids. In DNA form, the CDR3 reads TGTGCCTGGAGTAATGGGAGGACAGATACGCAGTATTTT. This translates into CAWSNGRTDTQYF.